The T cell receptor (beta chain) described here comes from a study of blood T cells in healthy people across ages. General study results and limits: The long-lived group displayed more naive CD4+ cells, plus higher diversity, than the aged donors did.

The V gene's germline CDR1 is MNHEY and CDR2 SVGEGT. Unmatched junction bases numbered 14, after V lost 0 bases and J lost 0 bases. The CDR3 totals 20 residues. The table lists this clonotype with a count of one. Its antigen is unidentified. Using a J-beta primer mix together with a sample-barcoded 5' primer, a second PCR was run for roughly 6 to 12 cycles. Through a template-switch adaptor with 12 random nucleotides, each cDNA molecule received a tag. TCRdb passed the 5' RACE reads through MiXCR, listing each CDR3 protein once. The table has approximately 1,700,000 distinct CDR3 sequences, about two fifths seen once.

The chain combines TRBV6-2 or TRBV6-3 with TRBJ1-5; 7 nucleotides line up with TRBD1. Material: blood. This receptor was taken from a human donor in good health. CDR3 protein: CASSYSSRDSGVYSNQPQHF. CDR3 DNA sequence: TGTGCCAGCAGTTACTCCAGCAGGGACAGTGGAGTTTATAGCAATCAGCCCCAGCATTTT.